The clone carrying this TCR beta chain was picked up one time. TCRdb's copy holds only in-frame clones and misses some; the assay was immunoSEQ multiplex PCR. The profile shows 800,000 to 1,200,000 clones, 70% to 80% of them singletons. The CDR3 spans 15 residues. V was pared by 7 bases and J by 6 bases, with 9 bases of the junction left unmatched. Germline CDR1 SGHTA, CDR2 FQGTGA. The data were obtained in a study of shared clonotypes between healthy human individuals. The sequence derives from a man aged 18 to 30 in good health. Some clones in this sample may be carry-over from other donors' samples. The source material was memory CD4+ T cells from PBMCs. Subset of the sample: CD45RA-negative fraction. The rearrangement links TRBV7-3 to TRBJ2-2; 9 bases match TRBD1. The CDR3 DNA is TGTGCCAGCATGCTAGGACAGGGGAGAGCCGGGGAGCTGTTTTTT. This translates into CASMLGQGRAGELFF. The whole variable domain, remainder taken from reference TRBV7-3 and TRBJ2-2, is GAGVSQTPSNKVTEKGKYVELRCDPISGHTALYWYRQSLGQGPEFLIYFQGTGAADDSGLPNDRFFAVRPEGSVSTLKIQRTERGDSAVYLCASMLGQGRAGELFFGEGSRLTVL.